The entry below gives a single TCR beta chain sequence along with its context. What it binds is unknown. TCRdb itself ran the RT-PCR reads through MiXCR, one entry per CDR3 protein. Among 550,000 to 800,000 distinct CDR3 sequences listed, about 15% were seen once. The record originates from a study of response to subunit inactivated influenza vaccine. Whole-study results and caveats: Authors suggested few new T cells are recruited by each seasonal influenza vaccination.

V lost 10 bases and J lost 1, with 7 bases in between. The CDR3 contains 11 residues. This chain joins TRBV12-3 or TRBV12-4 and TRBJ1-1, with no clear D. Sequenced material: PBMCs from blood, taken around 14 days before vaccination. This TCR came from a man aged 50 to 60 who received an inactivated influenza vaccine. The CDR3 sequence: CATRQNTEAFF. The CDR3 DNA sequence: TGTGCCACCCGACAGAACACTGAAGCTTTCTTT.